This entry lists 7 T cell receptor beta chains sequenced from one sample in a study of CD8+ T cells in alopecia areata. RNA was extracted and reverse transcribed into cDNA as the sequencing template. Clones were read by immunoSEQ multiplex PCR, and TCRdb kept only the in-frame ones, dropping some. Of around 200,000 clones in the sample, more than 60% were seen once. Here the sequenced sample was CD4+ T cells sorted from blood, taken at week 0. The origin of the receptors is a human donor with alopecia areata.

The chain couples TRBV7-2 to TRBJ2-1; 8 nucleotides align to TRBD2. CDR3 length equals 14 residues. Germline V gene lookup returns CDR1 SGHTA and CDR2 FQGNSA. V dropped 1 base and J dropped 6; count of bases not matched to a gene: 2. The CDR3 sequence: CASSLGGTSNEQFF. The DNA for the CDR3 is TGTGCCAGCAGCTTAGGCGGGACTAGCAATGAGCAGTTCTTC.

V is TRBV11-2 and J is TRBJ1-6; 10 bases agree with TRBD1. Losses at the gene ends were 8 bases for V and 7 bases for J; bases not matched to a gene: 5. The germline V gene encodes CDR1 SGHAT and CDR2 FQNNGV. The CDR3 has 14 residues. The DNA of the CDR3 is TGTGCCAGCCGACAGGGGGCAACGAATTCACCCCTCCACTTT. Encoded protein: CASRQGATNSPLHF.

CDR3 bases: TGTGCCAGCAGTGAGAGACATACGGGGAATGGCTACACCTTC. Protein product: CASSERHTGNGYTF. The rearrangement uses TRBV2 and TRBJ1-2, with D unresolved. The length of the CDR3 is 14 residues. The ends were cut back, 3 bases at V and 6 bases at J, with 14 bases in the middle. The germline gives CDR1 SNHLY, CDR2 FYNNEI.

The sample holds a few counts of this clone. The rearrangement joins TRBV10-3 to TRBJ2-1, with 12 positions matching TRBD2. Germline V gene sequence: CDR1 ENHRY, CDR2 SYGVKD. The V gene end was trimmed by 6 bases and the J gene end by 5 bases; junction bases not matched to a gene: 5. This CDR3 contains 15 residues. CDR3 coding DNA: TGTGCCATCAGCCCGACTAGCGGGGGCCACAATGAGCAGTTCTTC. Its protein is CAISPTSGGHNEQFF.

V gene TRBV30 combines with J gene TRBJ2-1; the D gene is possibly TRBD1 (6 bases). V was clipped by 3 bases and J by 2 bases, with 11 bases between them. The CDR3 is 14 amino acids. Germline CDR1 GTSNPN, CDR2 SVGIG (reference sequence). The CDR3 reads CAWRNRDTYNEQFF. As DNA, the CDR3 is TGTGCCTGGAGAAATAGGGACACCTACAATGAGCAGTTCTTC.

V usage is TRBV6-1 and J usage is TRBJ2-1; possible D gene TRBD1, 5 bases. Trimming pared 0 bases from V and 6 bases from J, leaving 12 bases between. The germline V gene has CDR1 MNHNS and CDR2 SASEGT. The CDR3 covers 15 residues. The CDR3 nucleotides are TGTGCCAGCAGTGAAGCGCAAACCAGGGTCAATGAGCAGTTCTTC. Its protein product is CASSEAQTRVNEQFF.

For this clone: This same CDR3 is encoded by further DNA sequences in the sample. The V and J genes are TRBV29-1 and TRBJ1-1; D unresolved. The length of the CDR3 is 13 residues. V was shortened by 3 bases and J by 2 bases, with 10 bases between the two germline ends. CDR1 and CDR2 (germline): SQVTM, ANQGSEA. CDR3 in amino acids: CSVERRLNTEAFF. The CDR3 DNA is TGCAGCGTTGAGAGGAGGCTAAACACTGAAGCTTTCTTT. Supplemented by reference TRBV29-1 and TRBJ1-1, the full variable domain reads SAVISQKPSRDICQRGTSLTIQCQVDSQVTMMFWYRQQPGQSLTLIATANQGSEATYESGFVIDKFPISRPNLTFSTLTVSNMSPEDSSIYLCSVERRLNTEAFFGQGTRLTVV.